This TCR beta chain emerged from a study of CD8 T cells in ankylosing spondylitis. TCRdb analysed the 5' RACE reads with MiXCR anew, one entry per CDR3 protein. The data contain approximately 220,000 distinct CDR3 sequences, under 30% of them singletons. Germline CDR1 reads DFQATT; CDR2 reads SNEGSKA (reference sequence). Losses at the gene ends were 3 bases for V and 7 bases for J; bases not matched to a gene: 3. This CDR3 has 14 amino acids. This receptor was identified in a male donor with ankylosing spondylitis or in good health (not recorded which). Sequenced input: blood, either unsorted or a sorted T cell fraction (not recorded which). This chain uses TRBV20-1 with TRBJ2-1; TRBD2 matches at 13 bases. For the CDR3, the DNA is TGCAGTGCTAGTTCACTAGCGGGAGGGAATGAGCAGTTCTTC. This codes for CSASSLAGGNEQFF.